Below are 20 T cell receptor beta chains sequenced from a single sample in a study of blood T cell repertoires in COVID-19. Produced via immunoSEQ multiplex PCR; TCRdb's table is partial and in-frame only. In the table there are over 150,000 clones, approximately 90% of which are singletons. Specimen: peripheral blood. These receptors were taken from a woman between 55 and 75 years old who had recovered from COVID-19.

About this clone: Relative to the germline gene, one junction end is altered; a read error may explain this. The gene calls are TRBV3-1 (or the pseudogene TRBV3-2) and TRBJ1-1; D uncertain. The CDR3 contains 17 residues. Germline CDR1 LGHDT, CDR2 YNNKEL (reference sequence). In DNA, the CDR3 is TGTGCCAGCAGCCAAGGAGTCCGGGGAGGAATGAACGCTGAAGCTTTCTTT. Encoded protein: CASSQGVRGGMNAEAFF.

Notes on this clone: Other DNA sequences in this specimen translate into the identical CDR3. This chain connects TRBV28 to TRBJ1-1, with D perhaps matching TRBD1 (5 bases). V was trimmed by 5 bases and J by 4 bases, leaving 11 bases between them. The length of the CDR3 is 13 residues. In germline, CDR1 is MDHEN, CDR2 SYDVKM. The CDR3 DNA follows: TGTGCCAGCAGTCTGCAGGGTGGCACTGAAGCTTTCTTT. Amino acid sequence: CASSLQGGTEAFF. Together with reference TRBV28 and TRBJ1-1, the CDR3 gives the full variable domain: DVKVTQSSRYLVKRTGEKVFLECVQDMDHENMFWYRQDPGLGLRLIYFSYDVKMKEKGDIPEGYSVSREKKERFSLILESASTNQTSMYLCASSLQGGTEAFFGQGTRLTVV.

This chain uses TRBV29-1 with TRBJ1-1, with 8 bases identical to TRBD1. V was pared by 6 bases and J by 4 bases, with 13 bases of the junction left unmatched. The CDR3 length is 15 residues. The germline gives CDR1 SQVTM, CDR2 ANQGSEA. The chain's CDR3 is CSVRGGTGKVTEAFF. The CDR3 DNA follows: TGCAGCGTCCGAGGGGGGACAGGAAAGGTCACTGAAGCTTTCTTT.

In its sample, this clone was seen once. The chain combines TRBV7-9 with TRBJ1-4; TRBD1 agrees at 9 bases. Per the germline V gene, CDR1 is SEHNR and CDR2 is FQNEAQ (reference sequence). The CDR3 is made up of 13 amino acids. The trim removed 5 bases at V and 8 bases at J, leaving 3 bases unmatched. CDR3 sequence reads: CASSRDRDEKLFF. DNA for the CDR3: TGTGCCAGCAGCCGGGACAGGGACGAAAAACTGTTTTTT.

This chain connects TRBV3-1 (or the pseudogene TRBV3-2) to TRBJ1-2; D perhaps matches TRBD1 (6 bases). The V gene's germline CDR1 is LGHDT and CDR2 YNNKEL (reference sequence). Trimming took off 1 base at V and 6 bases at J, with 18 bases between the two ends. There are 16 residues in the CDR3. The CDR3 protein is CASSQAPTGDVNGYTF. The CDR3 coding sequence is TGTGCCAGCAGCCAAGCCCCGACAGGAGATGTAAATGGCTACACCTTC.

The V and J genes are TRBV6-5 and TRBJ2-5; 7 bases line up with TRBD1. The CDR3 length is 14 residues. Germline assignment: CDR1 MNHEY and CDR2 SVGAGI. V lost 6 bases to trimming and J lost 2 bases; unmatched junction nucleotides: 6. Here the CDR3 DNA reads TGTGCCAGCAGGAGGGGACAGCCTCAAGAGACCCAGTACTTC. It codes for CASRRGQPQETQYF.

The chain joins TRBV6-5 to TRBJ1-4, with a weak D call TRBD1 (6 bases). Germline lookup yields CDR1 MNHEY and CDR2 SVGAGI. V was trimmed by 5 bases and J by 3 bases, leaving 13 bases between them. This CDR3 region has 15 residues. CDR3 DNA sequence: TGTGCCAGCAGTAGAAGACAGGATGCTAATGAAAAACTGTTTTTT. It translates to CASSRRQDANEKLFF.

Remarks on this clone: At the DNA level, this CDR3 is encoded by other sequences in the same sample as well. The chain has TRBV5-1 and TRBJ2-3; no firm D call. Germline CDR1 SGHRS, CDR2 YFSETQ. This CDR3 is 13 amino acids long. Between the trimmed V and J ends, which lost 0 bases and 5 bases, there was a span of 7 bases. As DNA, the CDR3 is TGCGCCAGCAGCTTGGCGAGTGGAGATACGCAGTATTTT. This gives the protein CASSLASGDTQYF. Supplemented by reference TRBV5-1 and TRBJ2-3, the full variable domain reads KAGVTQTPRYLIKTRGQQVTLSCSPISGHRSVSWYQQTPGQGLQFLFEYFSETQRNKGNFPGRFSGRQFSNSRSEMNVSTLELGDSALYLCASSLASGDTQYFGPGTRLTVL.

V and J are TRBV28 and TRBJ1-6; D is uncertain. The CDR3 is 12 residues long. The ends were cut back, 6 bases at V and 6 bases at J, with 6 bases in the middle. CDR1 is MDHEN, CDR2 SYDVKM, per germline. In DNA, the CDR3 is TGTGCCAGCAGCGACATTAATTCACCCCTCCACTTT. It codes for CASSDINSPLHF.

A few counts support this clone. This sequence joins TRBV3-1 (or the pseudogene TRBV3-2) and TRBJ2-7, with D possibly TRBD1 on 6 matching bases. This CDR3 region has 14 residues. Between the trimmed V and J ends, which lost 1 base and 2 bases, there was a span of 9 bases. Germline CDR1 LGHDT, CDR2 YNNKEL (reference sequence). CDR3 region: CASSQGTATYEQYF. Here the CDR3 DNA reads TGTGCCAGCAGCCAAGGGACAGCCACCTACGAGCAGTACTTC.

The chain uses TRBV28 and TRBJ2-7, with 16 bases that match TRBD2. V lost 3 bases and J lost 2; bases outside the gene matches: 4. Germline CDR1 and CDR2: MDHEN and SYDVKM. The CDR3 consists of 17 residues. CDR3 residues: CASSLGTSGGVPYEQYF. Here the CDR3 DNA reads TGTGCCAGCAGTTTGGGGACTAGCGGGGGGGTCCCCTACGAGCAGTACTTC.

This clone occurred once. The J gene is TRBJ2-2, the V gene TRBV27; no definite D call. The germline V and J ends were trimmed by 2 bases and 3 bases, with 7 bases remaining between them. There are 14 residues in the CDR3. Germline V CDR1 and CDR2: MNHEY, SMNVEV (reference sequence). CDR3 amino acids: CASSLRPDTGELFF. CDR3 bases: TGTGCCAGCAGTTTACGTCCGGACACCGGGGAGCTGTTTTTT.

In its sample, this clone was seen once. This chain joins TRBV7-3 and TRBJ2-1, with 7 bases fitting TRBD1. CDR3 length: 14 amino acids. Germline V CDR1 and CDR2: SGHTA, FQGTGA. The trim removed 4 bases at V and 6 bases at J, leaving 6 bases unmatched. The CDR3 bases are TGTGCCAGCAGCTACCGGGACAGAGGCAATGAGCAGTTCTTC. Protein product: CASSYRDRGNEQFF.

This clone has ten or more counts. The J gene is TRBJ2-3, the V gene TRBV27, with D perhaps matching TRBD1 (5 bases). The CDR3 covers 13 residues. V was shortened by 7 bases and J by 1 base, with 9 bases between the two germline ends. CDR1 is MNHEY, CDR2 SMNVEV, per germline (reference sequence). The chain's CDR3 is CASNRQRTDTQYF. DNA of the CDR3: TGTGCCAGCAATCGACAGCGCACAGATACGCAGTATTTT.

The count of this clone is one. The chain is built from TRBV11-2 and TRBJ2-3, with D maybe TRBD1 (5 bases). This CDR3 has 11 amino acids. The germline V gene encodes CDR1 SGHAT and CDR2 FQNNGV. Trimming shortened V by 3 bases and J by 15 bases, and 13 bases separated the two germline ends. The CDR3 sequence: CASSFSGHQYF. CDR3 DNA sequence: TGTGCCAGCAGCTTCTCTGGACACCAATATTTT. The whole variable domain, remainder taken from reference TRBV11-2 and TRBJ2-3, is EAGVAQSPRYKIIEKRQSVAFWCNPISGHATLYWYQQILGQGPKLLIQFQNNGVVDDSQLPKDRFSAERLKGVDSTLKIQPAKLEDSAVYLCASSFSGHQYFGPGTRLTVL.

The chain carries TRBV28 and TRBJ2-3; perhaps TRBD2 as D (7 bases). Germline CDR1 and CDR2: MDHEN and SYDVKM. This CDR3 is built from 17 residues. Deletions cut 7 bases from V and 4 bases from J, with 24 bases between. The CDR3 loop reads CASIPRVGGGVSDTQYF. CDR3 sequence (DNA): TGTGCCAGCATCCCCAGAGTAGGGGGGGGCGTGTCAGATACGCAGTATTTT.

CDR3 DNA sequence: TGTGCCAGCAGGGTACAGGTCTCTGGAAACACCATATATTTT. It specifies CASRVQVSGNTIYF. The chain is built from TRBV2 and TRBJ1-3; possibly TRBD1 for D (5 bases). Trimming removed 6 bases at V and 0 bases at J, with 9 bases between. The V gene's germline CDR1 is SNHLY and CDR2 FYNNEI. The CDR3 sequence is 14 residues long.

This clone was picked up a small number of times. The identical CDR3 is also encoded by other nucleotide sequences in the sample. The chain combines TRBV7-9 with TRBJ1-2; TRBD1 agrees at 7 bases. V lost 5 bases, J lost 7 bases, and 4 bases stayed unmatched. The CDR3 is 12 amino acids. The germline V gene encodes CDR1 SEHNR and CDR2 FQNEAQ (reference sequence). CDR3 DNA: TGTGCCAGCAGCCGGCGACAGGGTGGCTACACCTTC. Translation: CASSRRQGGYTF. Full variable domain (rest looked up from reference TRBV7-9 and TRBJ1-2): DTGVSQNPRHKITKRGQNVTFRCDPISEHNRLYWYRQTLGQGPEFLTYFQNEAQLEKSRLLSDRFSAERPKGSFSTLEIQRTEQGDSAMYLCASSRRQGGYTFGSGTRLTVV.

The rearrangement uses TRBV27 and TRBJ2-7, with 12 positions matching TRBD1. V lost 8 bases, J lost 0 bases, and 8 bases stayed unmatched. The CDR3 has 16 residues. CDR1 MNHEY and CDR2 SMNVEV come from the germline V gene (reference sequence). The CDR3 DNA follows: TGTGCCAGCGGAAGGGGACAGGGGGCTACCTCCTACGAGCAGTACTTC. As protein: CASGRGQGATSYEQYF.

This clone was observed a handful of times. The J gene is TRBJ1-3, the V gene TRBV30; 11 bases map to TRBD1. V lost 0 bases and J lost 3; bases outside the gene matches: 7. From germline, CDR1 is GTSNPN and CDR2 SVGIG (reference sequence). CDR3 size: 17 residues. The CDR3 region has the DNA TGTGCCTGGAGTGTCTGGACAGGGGGCGCGAGTGGAAACACCATATATTTT. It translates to CAWSVWTGGASGNTIYF.